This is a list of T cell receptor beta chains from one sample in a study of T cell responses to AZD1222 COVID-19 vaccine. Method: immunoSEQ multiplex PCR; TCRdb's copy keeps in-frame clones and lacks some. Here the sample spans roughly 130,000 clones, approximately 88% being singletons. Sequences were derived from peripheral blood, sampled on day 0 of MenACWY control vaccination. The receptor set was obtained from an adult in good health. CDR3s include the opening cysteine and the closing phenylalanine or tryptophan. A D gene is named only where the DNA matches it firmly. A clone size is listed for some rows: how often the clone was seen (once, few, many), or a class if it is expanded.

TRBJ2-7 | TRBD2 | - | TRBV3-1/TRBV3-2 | CASSTTSGSYEQYF | TGTGCCAGCAGCACAACTAGCGGGAGTTACGAGCAGTACTTC
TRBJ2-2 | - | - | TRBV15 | CATSRDSTGELFF | TGTGCCACCAGCAGAGACAGTACCGGGGAGCTGTTTTTT
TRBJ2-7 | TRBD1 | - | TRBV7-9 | CASSSHRGRAYEQYF | TGTGCCAGCAGCTCCCACAGGGGGCGCGCCTACGAGCAGTACTTC
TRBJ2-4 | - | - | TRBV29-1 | CSAGGGGLTKNIQYF | TGCAGCGCCGGTGGGGGGGGCTTAACCAAAAACATTCAGTACTTC
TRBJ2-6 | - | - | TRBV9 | CASSPHSQPGANVLTF | TGTGCCAGCAGCCCCCACAGTCAACCTGGGGCCAACGTCCTGACTTTC
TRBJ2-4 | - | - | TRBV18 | CASSPTQTGPGSNIQYF | TGTGCCAGCTCGCCTACCCAGACAGGCCCGGGGAGTAACATTCAGTACTTC
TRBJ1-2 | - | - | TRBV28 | CASSFQTTYGYTF | TGTGCCAGCAGTTTTCAAACCACCTATGGCTACACCTTC
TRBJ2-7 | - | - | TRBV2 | CASGTGFSYEQYF | TGTGCCAGCGGTACAGGTTTCTCCTACGAGCAGTACTTC
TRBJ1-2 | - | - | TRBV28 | CASSSPVYGYTF | TGTGCCAGCAGTTCGCCGGTCTATGGCTACACCTTC
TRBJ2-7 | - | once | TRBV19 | CASSPFAGSYEQYF | TGTGCCAGTAGCCCCTTCGCGGGCTCCTACGAGCAGTACTTC
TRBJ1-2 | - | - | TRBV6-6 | CASRPGTAYGYTF | TGTGCCAGCCGGCCAGGGACGGCCTATGGCTACACCTTC
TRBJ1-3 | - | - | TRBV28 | CASSWGTYGNTIYF | TGTGCCAGCAGTTGGGGGACGTACGGAAACACCATATATTTT
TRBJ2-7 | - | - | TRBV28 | CASEGLETGLLYEQYF | TGTGCCAGCGAGGGACTTGAGACGGGACTCCTCTACGAGCAGTACTTC
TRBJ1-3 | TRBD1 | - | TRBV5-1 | CASSLDRDSGNTIYF | TGCGCCAGCAGCCTGGACAGGGACTCTGGAAACACCATATATTTT
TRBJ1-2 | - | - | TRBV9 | CASSVASQPYGYTF | TGTGCCAGCAGCGTAGCATCCCAGCCCTATGGCTACACCTTC
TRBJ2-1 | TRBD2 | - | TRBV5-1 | CASSSRAGDGLNEQFF | TGCGCCAGCAGCTCTCGGGCGGGAGACGGGCTCAATGAGCAGTTCTTC
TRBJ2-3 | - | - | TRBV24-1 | CATSSTSSSTDTQYF | TGTGCCACCAGTTCTACTAGCAGTAGCACAGATACGCAGTATTTT
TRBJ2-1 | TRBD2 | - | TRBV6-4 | CASSEREGYNEQFF | TGTGCCAGCAGTGAGCGGGAGGGCTACAATGAGCAGTTCTTC
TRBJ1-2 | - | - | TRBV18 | CASSPWAGSINYGYTF | TGTGCCAGCTCACCATGGGCAGGAAGCATCAACTATGGCTACACCTTC
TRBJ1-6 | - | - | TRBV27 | CASSFQGWVNSPLHF | TGTGCCAGCAGTTTTCAGGGGTGGGTCAATTCACCCCTCCACTTT
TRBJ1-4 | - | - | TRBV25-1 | CASSPAGDSATNEKLFF | TGTGCCAGCAGCCCCGCGGGGGACTCTGCAACTAATGAAAAACTGTTTTTT
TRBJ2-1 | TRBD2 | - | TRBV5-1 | CASSVGLAGVGEQFF | TGCGCCAGCAGCGTTGGACTAGCGGGAGTTGGGGAGCAGTTCTTC
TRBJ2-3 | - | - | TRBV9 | CASSVGGGSSTDTQYF | TGTGCCAGCAGCGTAGGCGGGGGCTCTAGCACAGATACGCAGTATTTT
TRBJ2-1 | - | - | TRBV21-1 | CASSKVGGDWREVIDEQFF | TGTGCCAGCAGCAAAGTAGGGGGGGACTGGAGGGAAGTAATCGATGAGCAGTTCTTC
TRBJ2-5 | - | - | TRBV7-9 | CASSPLWETQYF | TGTGCCAGCAGCCCCCTCTGGGAGACCCAGTACTTC
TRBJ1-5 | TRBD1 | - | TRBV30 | CAWRATGGNQPQHF | TGTGCCTGGAGAGCGACAGGGGGCAATCAGCCCCAGCATTTT
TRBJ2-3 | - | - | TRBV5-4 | CASSYPRQWRADTQYF | TGTGCCAGCAGCTATCCCCGGCAGTGGAGGGCAGATACGCAGTATTTT
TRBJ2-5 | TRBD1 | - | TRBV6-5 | CASTLSGQGYRTQYF | TGTGCCAGCACCCTGTCCGGACAGGGGTATAGGACCCAGTACTTC